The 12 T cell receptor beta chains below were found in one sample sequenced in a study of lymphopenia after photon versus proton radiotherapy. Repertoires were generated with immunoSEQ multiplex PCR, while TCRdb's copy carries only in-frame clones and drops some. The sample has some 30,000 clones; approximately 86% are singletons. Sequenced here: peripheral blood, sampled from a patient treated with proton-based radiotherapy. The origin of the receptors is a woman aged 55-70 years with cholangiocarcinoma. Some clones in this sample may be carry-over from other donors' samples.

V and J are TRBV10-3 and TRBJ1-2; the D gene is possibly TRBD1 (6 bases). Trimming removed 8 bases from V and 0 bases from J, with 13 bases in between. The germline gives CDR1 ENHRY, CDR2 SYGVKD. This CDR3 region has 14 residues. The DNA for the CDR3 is TGTGCCATCCGGGACACTCTCACTAACTATGGCTACACCTTC. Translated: CAIRDTLTNYGYTF.

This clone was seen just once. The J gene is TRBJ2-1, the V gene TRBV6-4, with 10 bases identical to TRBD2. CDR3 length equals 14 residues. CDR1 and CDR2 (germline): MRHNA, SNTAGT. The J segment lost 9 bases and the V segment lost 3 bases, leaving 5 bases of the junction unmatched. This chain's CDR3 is CASSDEIAGGEQFF. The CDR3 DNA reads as TGTGCCAGCAGTGATGAAATAGCGGGAGGTGAGCAGTTCTTC.

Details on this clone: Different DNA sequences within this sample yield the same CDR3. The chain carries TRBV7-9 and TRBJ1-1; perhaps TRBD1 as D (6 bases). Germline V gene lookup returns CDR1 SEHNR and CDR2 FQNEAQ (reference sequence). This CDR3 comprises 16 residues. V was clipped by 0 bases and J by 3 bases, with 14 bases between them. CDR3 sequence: CASSLARTVSHTEAFF. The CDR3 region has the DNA TGTGCCAGCAGCTTAGCCCGGACAGTAAGCCACACTGAAGCTTTCTTT.

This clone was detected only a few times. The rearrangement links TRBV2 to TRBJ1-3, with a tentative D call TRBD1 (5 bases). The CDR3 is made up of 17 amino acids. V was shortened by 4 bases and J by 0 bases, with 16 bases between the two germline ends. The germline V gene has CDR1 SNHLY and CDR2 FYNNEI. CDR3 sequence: CASSVIPPGSSGNTIYF. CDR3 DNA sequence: TGTGCCAGCAGTGTTATCCCCCCAGGGTCCTCTGGAAACACCATATATTTT.

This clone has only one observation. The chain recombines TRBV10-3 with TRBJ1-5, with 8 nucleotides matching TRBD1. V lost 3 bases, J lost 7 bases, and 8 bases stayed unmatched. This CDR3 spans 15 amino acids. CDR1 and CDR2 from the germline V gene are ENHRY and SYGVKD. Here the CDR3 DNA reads TGTGCCATCAGTGATAGCCGACAGGGGTGGCAGCCCCAGCATTTT. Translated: CAISDSRQGWQPQHF.

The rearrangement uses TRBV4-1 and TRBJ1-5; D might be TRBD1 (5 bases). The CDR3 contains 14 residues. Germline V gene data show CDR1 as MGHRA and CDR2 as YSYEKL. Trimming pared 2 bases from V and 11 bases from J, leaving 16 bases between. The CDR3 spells CASSQQMEGAAQHF. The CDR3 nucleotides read TGCGCCAGCAGCCAACAGATGGAAGGGGCGGCCCAGCATTTT.

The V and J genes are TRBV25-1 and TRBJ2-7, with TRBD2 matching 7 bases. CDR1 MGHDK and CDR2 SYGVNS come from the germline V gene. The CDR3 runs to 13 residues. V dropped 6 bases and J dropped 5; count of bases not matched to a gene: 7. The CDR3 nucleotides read TGTGCCAGCAGCGAAATTACTAGCGACGAGCAGTACTTC. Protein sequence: CASSEITSDEQYF.

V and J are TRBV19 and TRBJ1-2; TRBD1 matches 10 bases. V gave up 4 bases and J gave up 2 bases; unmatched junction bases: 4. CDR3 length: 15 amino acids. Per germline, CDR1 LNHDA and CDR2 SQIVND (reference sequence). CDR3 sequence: CASSKGTGVNYGYTF. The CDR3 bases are TGTGCCAGTAGTAAGGGGACAGGGGTGAACTATGGCTACACCTTC.

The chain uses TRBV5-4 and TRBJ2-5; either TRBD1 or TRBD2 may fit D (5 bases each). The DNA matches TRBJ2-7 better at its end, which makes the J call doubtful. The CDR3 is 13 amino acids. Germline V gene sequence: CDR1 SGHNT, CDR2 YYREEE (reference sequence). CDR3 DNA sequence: TGTGCCAGCAGCTTGGTCGGGGCTAACGAGCAGTACTTC. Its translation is CASSLVGANEQYF.

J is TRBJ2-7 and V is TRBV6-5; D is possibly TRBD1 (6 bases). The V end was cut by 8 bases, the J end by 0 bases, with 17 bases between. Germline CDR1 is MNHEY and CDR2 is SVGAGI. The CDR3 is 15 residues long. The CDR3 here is CASQVGGHNSYEQYF. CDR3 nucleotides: TGTGCCAGCCAGGTTGGGGGACACAACTCCTACGAGCAGTACTTC.

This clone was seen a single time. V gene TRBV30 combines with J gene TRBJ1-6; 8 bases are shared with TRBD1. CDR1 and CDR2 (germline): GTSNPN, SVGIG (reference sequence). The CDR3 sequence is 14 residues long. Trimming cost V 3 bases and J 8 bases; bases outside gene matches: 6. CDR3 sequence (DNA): TGTGCCTGGAGGAGGACAGGGAGGTATTCACCCCTCCACTTT. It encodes CAWRRTGRYSPLHF.

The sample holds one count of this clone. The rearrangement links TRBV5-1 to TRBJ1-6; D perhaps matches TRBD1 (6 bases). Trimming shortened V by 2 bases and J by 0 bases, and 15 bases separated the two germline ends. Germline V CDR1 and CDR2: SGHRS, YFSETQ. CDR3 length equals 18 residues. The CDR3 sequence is CASSLQGGQSSYNSPLHF. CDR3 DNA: TGCGCCAGCAGCTTACAAGGGGGGCAAAGCTCCTATAATTCACCCCTCCACTTT.